Reported below is one TCR beta chain. Its antigen is unidentified. Preparation of the TCRbeta library used unique molecular identifiers. TCRdb re-called the PCR reads through MiXCR, storing one row per CDR3 protein. The table includes 500,000 to 750,000 distinct CDR3 sequences, approximately 13% detected once. The source of the sample is a study of T-cell reconstitution after alpha-beta-depleted transplantation in children. Study-wide results and limits: One year post-transplant, T-cell counts and diversity were largely derived from T cells produced anew.

This CDR3 has 14 amino acids. The V gene's germline CDR1 is SGHVS and CDR2 FQNEAQ. V was clipped by 3 bases and J by 8 bases; unmatched bases: 3. The chain has TRBV7-8 and TRBJ2-1, with 11 positions matching TRBD2. The clonotype was recovered from a male patient younger than 18 who had a stem cell transplant for acute myeloid leukemia, so the T cells may come from the graft donor. Specimen: PBMCs, mostly from graft donor cells, collected 360 days after TCRalphabeta/CD19-depleted stem cell transplant. CDR3 region: CASSLIAGGYEQFF. CDR3 nucleotides: TGTGCCAGCAGCTTGATAGCGGGAGGGTATGAGCAGTTCTTC.